Here is one TCR beta chain with its context. The antigen remains unidentified. This specimen comes from a study of cytomegalovirus exposure and HLA in healthy donors. The study, taken as a whole, reports: A later analysis by the authors found several of the most significant clusters apparently linked to common viral pathogens. Most subjects' HLA-A and HLA-B alleles were reportedly predicted from TCR beta sequences. Rates of TCR association differed by HLA locus in a later analysis, with DRB1 highest and HLA-C lowest. Most TCR sequences were rare, but some public TCRs occurred in many donors.

Per the germline V gene, CDR1 is MNHEY and CDR2 is SVGAGI. The germline V and J ends were trimmed by 5 bases and 5 bases, with 7 bases remaining between them. This CDR3 comprises 12 residues. The PCR ran on 60 Vbeta and 13 Jbeta primers. Some clones are missing from TCRdb's copy, which holds only in-frame ones; the method was immunoSEQ multiplex PCR. The table lists about 98,000 clones, about 81% of them singletons. The sequence was obtained from a man aged 40-49 years in good health and CMV-seronegative. Material for sequencing was PBMCs. The chain is built from TRBV6-5 and TRBJ1-3, with D unresolved. The CDR3, as DNA: TGTGCCAGCAGTACTGGTCGAAACACCATATATTTT. It specifies CASSTGRNTIYF.